What follows are 20 T cell receptor beta chains derived from one specimen sequenced in a study of long-term antiretroviral therapy in people with HIV. They ran version v3.0 of the immunoSEQ assay at survey level. Clones were read by immunoSEQ multiplex PCR, and TCRdb kept only the in-frame ones, dropping some. Counted here are about 40,000 clones, around 85% occurring once; the ten biggest clones make up about 4%. Sample: unsorted PBMCs, taken 1.2 years after starting antiretroviral therapy. These receptor sequences come from a woman aged 45-65 years with HIV.

The chain uses TRBV18 and TRBJ1-1; D gene uncertain. The germline CDR1 and CDR2 sequences are KGHSH and LQKENI. This CDR3 comprises 16 residues. V was shortened by 1 base and J by 0 bases, with 12 bases between the two germline ends. CDR3 sequence: CASSPQSGFMNTEAFF. As DNA, the CDR3 is TGTGCCAGCTCACCACAGTCGGGGTTCATGAACACTGAAGCTTTCTTT.

V usage is TRBV10-3 and J usage is TRBJ1-2, with 7 bases identical to TRBD1. Per the germline V gene, CDR1 is ENHRY and CDR2 is SYGVKD. V was clipped by 8 bases and J by 2 bases; unmatched bases: 8. The CDR3 sequence is 14 residues long. CDR3 DNA: TGTGCCATCCGGGAGGGGGCGGTCAACTATGGCTACACCTTC. Residues: CAIREGAVNYGYTF.

The V call is TRBV30, the J call TRBJ2-1; the D call may be TRBD1 or TRBD2 (6 bases each). This CDR3 is 11 amino acids long. Trimming stripped 7 bases from V and 9 bases from J, with 13 bases between. Germline-derived CDR1 and CDR2 are GTSNPN and SVGIG (reference sequence). The CDR3 coding sequence is TGTGCCTTTCGGAGGGGGGCTGAGCAGTTCTTC. This encodes CAFRRGAEQFF.

The rearrangement uses TRBV9 and TRBJ2-1; 7 nucleotides align to TRBD1. The CDR3 totals 15 residues. The V gene's germline CDR1 is SGDLS and CDR2 YYNGEE. The V gene end was trimmed by 3 bases and the J gene end by 2 bases; junction bases not matched to a gene: 5. CDR3 region: CASSGGTATYNEQFF. CDR3 in DNA: TGTGCCAGCAGCGGGGGGACAGCAACCTACAATGAGCAGTTCTTC. Full variable domain (rest looked up from reference TRBV9 and TRBJ2-1): DSGVTQTPKHLITATGQRVTLRCSPRSGDLSVYWYQQSLDQGLQFLIQYYNGEERAKGNILERFSAQQFPDLHSELNLSSLELGDSALYFCASSGGTATYNEQFFGPGTRLTVL.

The chain couples TRBV30 to TRBJ1-1, with D possibly TRBD1 on 5 matching bases. The V and J ends lost 4 bases and 5 bases respectively, with 14 bases between them. The CDR3 runs to 13 residues. In germline, CDR1 is GTSNPN, CDR2 SVGIG (reference sequence). The CDR3: CAWNRGIRTEAFF. In DNA form, the CDR3 reads TGTGCCTGGAATCGGGGGATCAGGACTGAAGCTTTCTTT.

This clone was counted a single time. The V gene is TRBV6-1, the J gene TRBJ2-7; D gene unclear. Germline assignment: CDR1 MNHNS and CDR2 SASEGT. Trimming pared 2 bases from V and 0 bases from J, leaving 14 bases between. The CDR3 is 16 residues long. The DNA for the CDR3 is TGTGCCAGCAGTGAATTTGGGCCACACAGCTCCTACGAGCAGTACTTC. The encoded protein is CASSEFGPHSSYEQYF.

This sequence joins TRBV30 and TRBJ1-3; D is possibly TRBD1 (5 bases). From germline, CDR1 is GTSNPN and CDR2 SVGIG (reference sequence). The CDR3 contains 12 residues. V gave up 4 bases and J gave up 1 base, with 5 bases separating them. CDR3 loop: CAWTGSGNTIYF. In DNA, the CDR3 is TGTGCCTGGACAGGGTCTGGAAACACCATATATTTT.

The chain carries TRBV29-1 and TRBJ2-7; D tentatively fits TRBD1 or TRBD2 (7 bases each). V was shortened by 5 bases and J by 7 bases, with 18 bases between the two germline ends. This CDR3 spans 13 amino acids. Germline assignment: CDR1 SQVTM and CDR2 ANQGSEA. The CDR3 DNA reads TGCAGCGTTCAAGCGGGGACAGCCTGGGAGCAGTACTTC. Protein: CSVQAGTAWEQYF.

V and J are TRBV4-2 and TRBJ2-2, with D possibly TRBD1 on 6 matching bases. This CDR3 contains 14 residues. Deletions cut 8 bases from V and 4 bases from J, with 14 bases between. Germline CDR1 and CDR2: LGHNA and YNFKEQ. Here the CDR3 reads CASGGLQGTGELFF. CDR3 coding DNA: TGTGCCAGCGGGGGCCTGCAAGGCACCGGGGAGCTGTTTTTT.

The CDR3 coding sequence is TGTGCCAGCAGCTTAGGGTCGGGGGCGCGGGAGACCCAGTACTTC. This sequence encodes CASSLGSGARETQYF. This rearrangement joins TRBV7-9 to TRBJ2-5; possibly TRBD1 or TRBD2 for D (6 bases each). CDR3 length: 15 residues. V was cut by 1 base and J by 5 bases, with 14 bases left in between. The V gene's germline CDR1 is SEHNR and CDR2 FQNEAQ (reference sequence). Using reference TRBV7-9 and TRBJ2-5 for the parts outside the CDR3, the full variable domain is DTGVSQNPRHKITKRGQNVTFRCDPISEHNRLYWYRQTLGQGPEFLTYFQNEAQLEKSRLLSDRFSAERPKGSFSTLEIQRTEQGDSAMYLCASSLGSGARETQYFGPGTRLLVL.

V is TRBV27 and J is TRBJ2-7; D remains ambiguous. The CDR3 contains 15 residues. Germline V gene lookup returns CDR1 MNHEY and CDR2 SMNVEV (reference sequence). V gave up 6 bases and J gave up 1 base, with 16 bases separating them. In nucleotides, the CDR3 is TGTGCCAGCAGCCGAACCGGGTCGAAGTCCTACGAGCAGTACTTC. This gives the protein CASSRTGSKSYEQYF.

V is TRBV10-3 and J is TRBJ1-5; weak D call: TRBD1 (6 bases). The CDR3 runs 13 residues. V lost 7 bases and J lost 2, with 9 bases in between. In germline, CDR1 is ENHRY, CDR2 SYGVKD. CDR3 region: CAINRDGNQPQHF. CDR3 in DNA: TGTGCCATCAACAGGGATGGCAATCAGCCCCAGCATTTT.

This rearrangement joins TRBV7-2 to TRBJ2-7; D possibly corresponds to TRBD1 (5 bases). The CDR3 loop spans 18 amino acids. Germline CDR1 is SGHTA and CDR2 is FQGNSA. The V and J ends lost 4 bases and 2 bases respectively, with 24 bases between them. The CDR3 protein is CASSSPLTKGAATYEQYF. CDR3 in DNA: TGTGCCAGCAGCTCACCACTTACGAAAGGGGCCGCGACCTACGAGCAGTACTTC. The variable domain in full, with the rest retrieved from reference TRBV7-2 and TRBJ2-7, is GAGVSQSPSNKVTEKGKDVELRCDPISGHTALYWYRQSLGQGLEFLIYFQGNSAPDKSGLPSDRFSAERTGGSVSTLTIQRTQQEDSAVYLCASSSPLTKGAATYEQYFGPGTRLTVT.

J is TRBJ1-5 and V is TRBV6-5; 8 nucleotides agree with TRBD1. With 0 bases clipped from V and 7 bases from J, the junction kept 5 bases outside the gene matches. This CDR3 has 15 residues. Germline loops: CDR1 MNHEY, CDR2 SVGAGI. CDR3 bases: TGTGCCAGCAGTTACTCGACAGGGGCTGGACAGCCCCAGCATTTT. Amino acids: CASSYSTGAGQPQHF.

V gene TRBV7-3 combines with J gene TRBJ1-1, with TRBD1 as a possible D gene (5 bases). The length of the CDR3 is 14 residues. V lost 1 base and J 1 base, leaving 7 bases between the germline ends. The germline CDR1 and CDR2 sequences are SGHTA and FQGTGA. Here the CDR3 DNA reads TGTGCCAGCAGCTTAATGGGGGAGAACACTGAAGCTTTCTTT. It codes for CASSLMGENTEAFF.

The chain links TRBV19 to TRBJ2-4, with D possibly matching TRBD1 (5 bases). This CDR3 contains 14 residues. The germline V gene has CDR1 LNHDA and CDR2 SQIVND (reference sequence). V gave up 9 bases and J gave up 0 bases, with 12 bases separating them. The CDR3 region has the DNA TGTGCCAGCAACCCGACAGTAGCCAAAAACATTCAGTACTTC. Translation gives CASNPTVAKNIQYF.

V and J are TRBV30 and TRBJ1-1; D is unresolved. The CDR3 has 12 residues. Germline-derived CDR1 and CDR2 are GTSNPN and SVGIG (reference sequence). Trimming removed 5 bases from V and 4 bases from J, with 11 bases in between. The CDR3 here is CAWDRGSTEAFF. The CDR3 DNA reads TGTGCCTGGGACCGAGGCAGCACTGAAGCTTTCTTT.

The V call is TRBV7-9, the J call TRBJ1-6, with D possibly being TRBD1 (6 bases). V was trimmed by 3 bases and J by 5 bases, leaving 8 bases between them. The germline V gene has CDR1 SEHNR and CDR2 FQNEAQ (reference sequence). The CDR3 consists of 14 residues. The CDR3 DNA follows: TGTGCCAGCAGCTTGGGGGGCAATAATTCACCCCTCCACTTT. It is translated as CASSLGGNNSPLHF.

The CDR3 sequence is CASSPFGPTGEQPQHF. As DNA, the CDR3 is TGTGCCAGTAGCCCGTTTGGACCCACTGGGGAGCAGCCCCAGCATTTT. The chain has TRBV19 and TRBJ1-5; D gene ambiguous. CDR1 and CDR2 from the germline V gene are LNHDA and SQIVND (reference sequence). The CDR3 has 16 amino acids. V was shortened by 6 bases and J by 7 bases, with 22 bases between the two germline ends.

The chain uses TRBV10-1 and TRBJ1-2, with 8 positions matching TRBD1. This CDR3 has 16 residues. Trimming cost V 3 bases and J 1 base; bases outside gene matches: 7. The germline CDR1 and CDR2 sequences are WNHNN and SYGVQD (reference sequence). The CDR3 sequence is CASSDLDRAHNYGYTF. CDR3 DNA: TGCGCCAGCAGTGACCTGGACAGGGCCCATAACTATGGCTACACCTTC.